This entry lists 16 T cell receptor beta chains sequenced from one sample in a study of tumor and adjacent non-tumor tissue in lung cancer. No cell sorting was done before RNA was extracted from the tissue. The normal lung tissue was taken more than 3 cm from the tumor edge. A modified ARM-PCR protocol with three rounds of nested PCR amplified TCRbeta. TCRdb processed the multiplex PCR reads anew with MiXCR; each CDR3 protein has one entry. The sample carries 60,000 to 65,000 distinct CDR3 sequences, around two thirds recorded once. Material: distant non-tumor lung tissue. These receptors were collected from a man between 65 and 85 years old with non-small cell lung cancer.

Points on this clonotype: A junction end diverges from the germline sequence, so it may reflect a read error. The chain recombines TRBV4-2 with TRBJ1-5; D might be TRBD1 (5 bases). This CDR3 spans 18 amino acids. Per the germline V gene, CDR1 is LGHNA and CDR2 is YNFKEQ. The CDR3 is CTSSQALSGDGLGQPQHF. In nucleotides, the CDR3 is TGTACCAGCAGCCAAGCCCTGAGCGGGGACGGACTCGGTCAGCCCCAGCATTTT.

This clonotype was observed a few times. DNA of the CDR3: TGCAGTGCTGCCACAACTGGACATCCGTTTTTT. Translation: CSAATTGHPFF. The chain employs TRBV20-1 and TRBJ1-4; the D gene is possibly TRBD1 (5 bases). The V end lost 5 bases, the J end lost 16 bases, and 17 bases lay between the germline ends. CDR1 and CDR2 from the germline V gene are DFQATT and SNEGSKA (reference sequence). The CDR3 totals 11 residues.

This clonotype was recorded a few times. An end of the junction differs from the germline gene, which may be a read error. V is TRBV6-2 or TRBV6-3 and J is TRBJ2-4, with 9 positions matching TRBD1. Germline V gene sequence: CDR1 MNHEY, CDR2 SVGEGT. The CDR3 is made up of 15 amino acids. This CDR3 is CASSLMTGGNRIRYF. The CDR3 DNA reads as TGTGCCAGCAGTCTAATGACAGGGGGGAATAGAATTCGGTACTTC.

This clonotype has a count of ten or more. The chain couples TRBV29-1 to TRBJ1-5, with unresolved D. The V end lost 4 bases, the J end lost 2 bases, and 9 bases lay between the germline ends. In germline, CDR1 is SQVTM, CDR2 ANQGSEA. There are 13 residues in the CDR3. The CDR3 reads CSVGNSGNQPQHF. The CDR3 DNA sequence: TGCAGCGTTGGTAACAGCGGCAATCAGCCCCAGCATTTT.

Points on this clonotype: At one of its ends the junction is not consistent with the germline gene, which may arise from a read error. V usage is TRBV11-1 and J usage is TRBJ2-1; TRBD1 matches 7 bases. This CDR3 comprises 14 residues. CDR1 and CDR2 from the germline V gene are SGHAT and FQDESV (reference sequence). CDR3 nucleotides: TGTGCCAGCAGCCCCCGGACAGGAGTGGGTGAACAGTCCTTC. It is translated as CASSPRTGVGEQSF.

As for this clonotype: One end of the junction is discordant with germline, which a read error may explain. The chain has TRBV29-1 and TRBJ2-2; D is perhaps TRBD2 (5 bases). This CDR3 has 15 residues. CDR1 SQVTM and CDR2 ANQGSEA come from the germline V gene. For the CDR3, the DNA is TGCAGCGTTGAAGATTGGTCCCTCAGCCCCGGGGAGTTGTTTTTT. It specifies CSVEDWSLSPGELFF.

The chain recombines TRBV4-1 with TRBJ1-2; 12 bases are shared with TRBD1. V shed 4 bases and J 7 bases; nucleotides not matched to a gene: 13. Germline V gives CDR1 MGHRA, CDR2 YSYEKL. The CDR3 runs 17 residues. The CDR3 DNA is TGCGCCAGCAGCCCGGGACAGGGGGCTCTTTCGCACGTTGGCTACACCTTC. Residues: CASSPGQGALSHVGYTF.

This clonotype occurred a few times. V and J are TRBV11-2 and TRBJ2-2, with D possibly being TRBD2 (6 bases). From germline, CDR1 is SGHAT and CDR2 FQNNGV. Trimming removed 6 bases from V and 6 bases from J, with 20 bases in between. The CDR3 spans 16 residues. The CDR3 is CASRATSGLYAGELFF. The CDR3 DNA reads TGTGCCAGCAGGGCCACCTCGGGACTTTACGCCGGGGAGCTGTTTTTT.

The chain recombines TRBV28 with TRBJ1-2, with no clear D. The CDR3 is made up of 12 amino acids. In germline, CDR1 is MDHEN, CDR2 SYDVKM. Between the trimmed V and J ends, which lost 8 bases and 8 bases, there was a span of 15 bases. CDR3 protein: CASLTSFSGYTF. The CDR3 region has the DNA TGTGCCAGCCTAACCTCATTTTCGGGCTACACCTTC.

This clonotype appeared once. The conserved final phenylalanine or tryptophan is absent from the CDR3, which likely points to a read error. The V and J genes are TRBV6-1 and TRBJ1-5; no reliable D call. Germline loops: CDR1 MNHNS, CDR2 SASEGT. This CDR3 region has 19 residues. V shed 4 bases and J shed 2 bases, with 24 bases lying between them. CDR3 in DNA: TGTGCCAGCAGTGTATACCTTAGACGGTCCCATAAGGGCAATCAGCCCCAGCATTAT. This gives the protein CASSVYLRRSHKGNQPQHY.

The chain recombines TRBV5-6 with TRBJ1-5; D ambiguous. Germline V gene lookup returns CDR1 SGHDT and CDR2 YYEEEE. V lost 1 base to trimming and J lost 4 bases, with 3 bases between them. The CDR3 sequence is 12 residues long. The CDR3 DNA follows: TGTGCCAGCAGCTTGTTTAATCAGCCCCAGCATTTT. Translating gives CASSLFNQPQHF.

A word on this clonotype: This may be a read error, as it is one base from a much larger clone. The rearrangement joins TRBV18 to TRBJ2-3; unclear D gene. The J call may not be correct, given that the DNA end is closer to TRBJ1-5. CDR1 is KGHSH, CDR2 LQKENI, per germline. The CDR3 is made up of 16 amino acids. The CDR3 nucleotides are TGTGCCAGCTCCTCGGCGTGGGATACGGGCACAGATACGCAGCATTTT. Translating it yields CASSSAWDTGTDTQHF.

The V call is TRBV20-1, the J call TRBJ2-7; D is unclear. This CDR3 is 13 amino acids long. Trimming left V 5 bases short and J 3 bases short, with 14 bases between. CDR1 DFQATT and CDR2 SNEGSKA come from the germline V gene (reference sequence). The CDR3 nucleotides are TGCAGTGCTCCAGCTGGGCAGATCTACGAGCAGTACTTC. This encodes CSAPAGQIYEQYF.

For this clonotype: A read error may account for a junction end that differs from germline. V gene TRBV12-3 or TRBV12-4 combines with J gene TRBJ2-7, with 9 bases aligning to TRBD1. The CDR3 has 15 amino acids. The CDR3 is CASRYTGGHSYGQYF. As DNA, the CDR3 is TGTGCTAGCAGGTATACAGGGGGCCACTCCTACGGGCAGTACTTC.

The chain carries TRBV4-1 and TRBJ2-7; the D gene is possibly TRBD2 (7 bases). Germline CDR1 and CDR2: MGHRA and YSYEKL. The CDR3 is made up of 13 amino acids. CDR3 sequence (DNA): TGCACTAGCAGAAAAACCGGGGGGCTAGAGCAGTACTTC. As protein: CTSRKTGGLEQYF.

About this clonotype: Just one base apart from a much larger clone, this may be a read error. The rearrangement uses TRBV29-1 and TRBJ1-1; TRBD1 aligns across 10 bases. V lost 7 bases, J lost 6 bases, and 8 bases stayed unmatched. Germline-derived CDR1 and CDR2 are SQVTM and ANQGSEA. This CDR3 comprises 13 residues. CDR3 sequence (DNA): TGCAGCGCCGCCGGGACAGGGGTTCCTGAAGCTTTCTTT. Translation gives CSAAGTGVPEAFF.